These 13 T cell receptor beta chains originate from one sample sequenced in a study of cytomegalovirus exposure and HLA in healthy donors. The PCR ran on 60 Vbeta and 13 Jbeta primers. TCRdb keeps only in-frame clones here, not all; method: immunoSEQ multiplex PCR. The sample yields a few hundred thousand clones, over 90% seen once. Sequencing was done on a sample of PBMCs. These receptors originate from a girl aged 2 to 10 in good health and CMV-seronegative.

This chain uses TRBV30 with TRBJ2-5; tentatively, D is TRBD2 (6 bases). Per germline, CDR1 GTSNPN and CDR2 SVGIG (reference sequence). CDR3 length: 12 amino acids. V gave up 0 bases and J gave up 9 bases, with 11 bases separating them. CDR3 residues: CAWSVGLQPQYF. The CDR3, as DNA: TGTGCCTGGAGTGTAGGACTACAGCCCCAGTACTTC. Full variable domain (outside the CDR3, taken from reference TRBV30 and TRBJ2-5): SQTIHQWPATLVQPVGSPLSLECTVEGTSNPNLYWYRQAAGRGLQLLFYSVGIGQISSEVPQNLSASRPQDRQFILSSKKLLLSDSGFYLCAWSVGLQPQYFGPGTRLLVL.

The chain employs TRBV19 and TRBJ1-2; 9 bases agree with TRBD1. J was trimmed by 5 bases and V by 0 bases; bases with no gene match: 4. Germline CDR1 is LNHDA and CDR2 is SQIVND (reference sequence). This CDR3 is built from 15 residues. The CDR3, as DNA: TGTGCCAGTAGTATAGACGGACAGGGGACATATGGCTACACCTTC. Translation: CASSIDGQGTYGYTF.

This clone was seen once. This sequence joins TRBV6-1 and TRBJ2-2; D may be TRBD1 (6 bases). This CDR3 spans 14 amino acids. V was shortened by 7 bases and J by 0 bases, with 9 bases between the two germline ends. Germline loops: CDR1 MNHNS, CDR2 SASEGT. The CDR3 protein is CASTDSPNTGELFF. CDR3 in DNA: TGTGCCAGCACGGACAGTCCGAACACCGGGGAGCTGTTTTTT.

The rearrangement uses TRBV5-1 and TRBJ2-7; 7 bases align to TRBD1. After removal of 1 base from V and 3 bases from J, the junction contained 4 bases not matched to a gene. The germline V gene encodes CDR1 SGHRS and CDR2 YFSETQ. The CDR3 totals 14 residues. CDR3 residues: CASSLTGASYEQYF. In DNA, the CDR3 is TGCGCCAGCAGCTTGACAGGGGCGAGCTACGAGCAGTACTTC.

The CDR3 protein is CASSYLTGTNSPLHF. The CDR3 DNA follows: TGCGCCAGCAGCTACCTGACAGGGACAAATTCACCCCTCCACTTT. The chain carries TRBV5-1 and TRBJ1-6, with 7 bases that match TRBD1. The V segment lost 3 bases and the J segment 7 bases; nucleotides outside the gene matches: 7. Germline V gene sequence: CDR1 SGHRS, CDR2 YFSETQ. The CDR3 spans 15 residues.

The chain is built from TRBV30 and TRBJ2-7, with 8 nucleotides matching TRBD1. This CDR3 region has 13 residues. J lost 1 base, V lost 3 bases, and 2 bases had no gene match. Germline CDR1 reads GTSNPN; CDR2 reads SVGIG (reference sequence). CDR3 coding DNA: TGTGCCTGGAGCCGGGACAGGTCCTACGAGCAGTACTTC. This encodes CAWSRDRSYEQYF. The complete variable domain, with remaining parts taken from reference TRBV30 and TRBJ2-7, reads SQTIHQWPATLVQPVGSPLSLECTVEGTSNPNLYWYRQAAGRGLQLLFYSVGIGQISSEVPQNLSASRPQDRQFILSSKKLLLSDSGFYLCAWSRDRSYEQYFGPGTRLTVT.

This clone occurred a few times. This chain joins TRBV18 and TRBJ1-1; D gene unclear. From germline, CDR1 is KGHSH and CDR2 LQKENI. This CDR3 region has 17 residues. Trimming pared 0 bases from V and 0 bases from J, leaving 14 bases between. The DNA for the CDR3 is TGTGCCAGCTCACCACCTCTACCTCTAGTGGTGAACACTGAAGCTTTCTTT. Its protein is CASSPPLPLVVNTEAFF.

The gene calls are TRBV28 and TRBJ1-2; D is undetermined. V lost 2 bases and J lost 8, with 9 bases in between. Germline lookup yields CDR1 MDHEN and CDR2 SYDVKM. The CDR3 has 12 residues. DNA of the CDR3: TGTGCCAGCAGTTTAAAGAATGAGGGCTACACCTTC. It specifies CASSLKNEGYTF.

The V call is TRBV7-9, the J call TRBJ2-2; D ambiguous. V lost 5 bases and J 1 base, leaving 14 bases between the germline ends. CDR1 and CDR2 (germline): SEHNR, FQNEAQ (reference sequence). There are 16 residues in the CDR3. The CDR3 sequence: CASSPVSPRNTGELFF. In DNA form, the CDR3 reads TGTGCCAGCAGCCCTGTATCCCCGCGGAACACCGGGGAGCTGTTTTTT. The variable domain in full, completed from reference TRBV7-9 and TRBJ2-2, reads DTGVSQNPRHKITKRGQNVTFRCDPISEHNRLYWYRQTLGQGPEFLTYFQNEAQLEKSRLLSDRFSAERPKGSFSTLEIQRTEQGDSAMYLCASSPVSPRNTGELFFGEGSRLTVL.

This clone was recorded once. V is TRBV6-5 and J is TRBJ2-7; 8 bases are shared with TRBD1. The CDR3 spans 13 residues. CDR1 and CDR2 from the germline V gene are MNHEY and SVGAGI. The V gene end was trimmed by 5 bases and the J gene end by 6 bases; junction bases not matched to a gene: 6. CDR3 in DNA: TGTGCCAGCAGTCCGGGACAGGCCCCCGAGCAGTACTTC. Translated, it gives CASSPGQAPEQYF.

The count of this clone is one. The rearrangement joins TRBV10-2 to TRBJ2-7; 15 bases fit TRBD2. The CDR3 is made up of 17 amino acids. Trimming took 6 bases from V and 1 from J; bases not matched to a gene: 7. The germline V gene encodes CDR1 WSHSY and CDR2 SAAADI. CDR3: CASSGPGTSGRSYEQYF. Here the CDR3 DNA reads TGCGCCAGCAGCGGTCCCGGGACTAGCGGGAGGTCCTACGAGCAGTACTTC.

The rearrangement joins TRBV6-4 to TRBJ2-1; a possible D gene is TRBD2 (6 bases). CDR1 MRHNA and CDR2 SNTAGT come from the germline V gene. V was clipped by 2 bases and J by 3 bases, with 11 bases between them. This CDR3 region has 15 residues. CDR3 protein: CASSDVRTNYNEQFF. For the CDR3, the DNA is TGTGCCAGCAGTGACGTCCGGACTAACTACAATGAGCAGTTCTTC.

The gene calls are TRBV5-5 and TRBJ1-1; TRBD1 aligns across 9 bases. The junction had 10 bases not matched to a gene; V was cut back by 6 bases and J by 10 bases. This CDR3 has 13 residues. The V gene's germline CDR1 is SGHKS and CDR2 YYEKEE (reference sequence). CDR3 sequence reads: CASTKPGQGVAFF. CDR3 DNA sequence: TGTGCCAGCACCAAACCGGGACAGGGAGTAGCTTTCTTT.